Detailed here is one TCR beta chain. Antigen unknown. This entry is derived from a study of cytomegalovirus exposure and HLA in healthy donors. V trimming: 5 bases; J trimming: 3 bases; junction bases outside the gene matches: 9. The CDR3 runs 16 residues. The germline CDR1 and CDR2 sequences are SNHLY and FYNNEI. Findings and limits, study-wide: There were some public TCRs occurring in many donors, but most TCR sequences were rare.

The PCR used 60 Vbeta and 13 Jbeta primers. The table came from immunoSEQ multiplex PCR; TCRdb's copy has only in-frame clones and leaves some out. The table lists 150,000 to 200,000 clones, around 80% of them singletons. The chain combines TRBV2 with TRBJ1-2; the match to TRBD1 covers 10 bases. Sequencing was performed on PBMCs. The source of this sequence is a woman aged 25 to 45 in good health and CMV-seronegative. CDR3 residues: CASSKTGGAMDYGYTF. In DNA, the CDR3 is TGTGCCAGCAGTAAGACAGGGGGCGCAATGGACTATGGCTACACCTTC.